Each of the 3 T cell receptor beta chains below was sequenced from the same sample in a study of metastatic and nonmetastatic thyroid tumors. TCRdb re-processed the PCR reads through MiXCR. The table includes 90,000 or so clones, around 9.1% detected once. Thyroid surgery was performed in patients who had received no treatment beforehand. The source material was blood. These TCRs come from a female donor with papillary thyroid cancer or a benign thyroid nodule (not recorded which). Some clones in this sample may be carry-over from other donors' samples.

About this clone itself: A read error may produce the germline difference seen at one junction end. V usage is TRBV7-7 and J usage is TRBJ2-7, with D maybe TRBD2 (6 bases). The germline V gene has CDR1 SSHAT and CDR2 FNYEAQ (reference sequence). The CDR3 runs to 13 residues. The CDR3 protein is CASSLGRRGSMYF. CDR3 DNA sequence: TGTGCTAGCAGCTTAGGGCGGAGGGGCTCCATGTACTTC.

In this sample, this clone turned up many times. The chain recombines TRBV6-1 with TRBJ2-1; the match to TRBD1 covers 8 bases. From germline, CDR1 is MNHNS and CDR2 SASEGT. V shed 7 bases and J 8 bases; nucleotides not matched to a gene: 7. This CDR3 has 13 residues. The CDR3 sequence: CASNRQGAYEQFF. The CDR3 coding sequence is TGTGCCAGCAATCGTCAGGGGGCTTATGAGCAGTTCTTC.

This chain's CDR3 is CAWRVGRGINTIYF. The CDR3 nucleotides read TGTGCCTGGAGGGTGGGACGGGGGATAAACACCATATATTTT. The V gene is TRBV30, the J gene TRBJ1-3; perhaps TRBD1 as D (5 bases). Germline V gene data show CDR1 as GTSNPN and CDR2 as SVGIG (reference sequence). The CDR3 totals 14 residues. Trimming took off 3 bases at V and 6 bases at J, with 15 bases between the two ends.